This TCR beta chain came from a study of blood T cells in healthy people across ages. Next came a second PCR, run for about 7 to 12 cycles, which used a sample-barcoded 5' primer along with a J-beta primer mix. Every cDNA molecule carried a tag from a template-switch adaptor bearing 12 random nucleotides. MiXCR was run by TCRdb on the 5' RACE reads, yielding one entry per CDR3 protein. The table includes around 1,500,000 distinct CDR3 sequences, 28% detected once. This clonotype showed up just a few times. Its specificity is not known. CDR3 length equals 14 residues. The individuals who served as donors were healthy Caucasians living in Russia, aged about 6 to 100. General observations from the study: The study found TCR beta diversity correlated strongly with naive T cell percentage. Older individuals had lower TCR beta diversity per million T cells (the decline was roughly linear).

The chain recombines TRBV21-1 with TRBJ1-5; the table's D call, TRBD1, has no DNA check behind it. TRBV21-1 is a recognized pseudogene. The sequence was collected from a woman aged 25 to 39 in good health. Sequencing used blood. As DNA, the CDR3 is TGTGCCAGCAGTATATCGACAGCCGGGCAGCCCCAGCATTTT. Protein sequence: CASSISTAGQPQHF.